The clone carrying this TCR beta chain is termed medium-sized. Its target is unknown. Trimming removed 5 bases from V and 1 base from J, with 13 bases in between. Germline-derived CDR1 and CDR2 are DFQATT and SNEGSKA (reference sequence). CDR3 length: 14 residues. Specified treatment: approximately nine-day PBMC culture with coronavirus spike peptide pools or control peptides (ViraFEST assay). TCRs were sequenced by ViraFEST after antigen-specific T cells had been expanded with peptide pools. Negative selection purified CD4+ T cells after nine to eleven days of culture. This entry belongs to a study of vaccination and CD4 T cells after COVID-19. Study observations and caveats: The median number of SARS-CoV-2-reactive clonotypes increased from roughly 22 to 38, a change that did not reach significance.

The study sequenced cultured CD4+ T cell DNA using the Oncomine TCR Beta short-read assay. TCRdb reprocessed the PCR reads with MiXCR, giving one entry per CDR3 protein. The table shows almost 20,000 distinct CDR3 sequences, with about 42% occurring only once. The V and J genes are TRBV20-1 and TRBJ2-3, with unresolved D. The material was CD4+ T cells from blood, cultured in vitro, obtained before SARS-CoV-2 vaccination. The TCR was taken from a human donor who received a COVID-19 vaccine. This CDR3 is CSARTNRGTDTQYF. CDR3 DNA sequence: TGCAGTGCTCGAACTAATCGAGGCACAGATACGCAGTATTTT.